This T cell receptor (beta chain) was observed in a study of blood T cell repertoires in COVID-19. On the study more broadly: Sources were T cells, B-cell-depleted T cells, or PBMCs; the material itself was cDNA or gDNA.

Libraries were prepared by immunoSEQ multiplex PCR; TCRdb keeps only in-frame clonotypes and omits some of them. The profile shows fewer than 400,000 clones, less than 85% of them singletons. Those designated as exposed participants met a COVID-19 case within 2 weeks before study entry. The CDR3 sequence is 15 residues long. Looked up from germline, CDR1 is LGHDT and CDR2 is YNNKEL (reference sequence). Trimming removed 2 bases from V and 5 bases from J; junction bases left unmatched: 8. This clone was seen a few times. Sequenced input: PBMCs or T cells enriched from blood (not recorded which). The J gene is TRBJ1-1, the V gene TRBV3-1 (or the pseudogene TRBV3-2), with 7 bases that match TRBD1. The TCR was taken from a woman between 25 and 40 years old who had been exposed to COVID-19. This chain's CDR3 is CASSQPLTGRTEAFF. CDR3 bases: TGTGCCAGCAGCCAACCGCTGACAGGGCGGACTGAAGCTTTCTTT.